The 30 T cell receptor beta chains reported below all come from one sample, sequenced in a study of blood T cell repertoires in COVID-19. Repertoires were generated with immunoSEQ multiplex PCR, while TCRdb's copy carries only in-frame clones and drops some. Counted here are about 98,000 clones, 75% to 85% occurring once; the ten biggest clones make up approximately 24%. Specimen: peripheral blood. All receptors derive from an older man with acute or convalescent COVID-19.

The chain recombines TRBV24-1 with TRBJ2-1, with TRBD2 matching over 11 bases. This CDR3 comprises 16 residues. Germline trimming cut 3 bases from V and 6 bases from J; bases unmatched to any gene: 6. Germline V gene sequence: CDR1 KGHDR, CDR2 SFDVKD. The CDR3 bases are TGTGCCACCAGTGATGCGGGACTAGCGGCTCTCAATGAGCAGTTCTTC. Amino acids: CATSDAGLAALNEQFF.

The J gene is TRBJ1-5, the V gene TRBV7-4; tentative D call: TRBD1 (6 bases). CDR3 length: 15 residues. Trimming took 5 bases from V and 7 from J, leaving 18 bases between them. In germline, CDR1 is SGHVT, CDR2 SQSDAQ. CDR3 bases: TGTGCCAGCAGCCGGCTCCAGGGGAAGGTCCAGCCCCAGCATTTT. This gives the protein CASSRLQGKVQPQHF.

This chain connects TRBV5-1 to TRBJ2-1, with 12 bases identical to TRBD2. Per the germline V gene, CDR1 is SGHRS and CDR2 is YFSETQ. The CDR3 spans 15 residues. The junction had 5 bases not matched to a gene; V was cut back by 4 bases and J by 6 bases. The CDR3 spells CASSVLAGGSNEQFF. The CDR3 DNA sequence: TGCGCCAGCAGCGTACTAGCGGGAGGTTCCAATGAGCAGTTCTTC.

In DNA form, the CDR3 reads TGCGCCAGCAGTGAGAAGCGAAGCACAGATACGCAGTATTTT. Translating it yields CASSEKRSTDTQYF. The genes are TRBV10-1 and TRBJ2-3; D gene uncertain. Trimming left V 2 bases short and J 0 bases short, with 6 bases between. The CDR3 loop spans 14 amino acids. Germline V gene lookup returns CDR1 WNHNN and CDR2 SYGVQD (reference sequence).

The rearrangement joins TRBV7-3 to TRBJ2-1, with D possibly matching TRBD1 (8 bases). CDR1 and CDR2 (germline): SGHTA, FQGTGA. Trimming stripped 0 bases from V and 7 bases from J, with 13 bases between. The CDR3 spans 15 residues. The DNA for the CDR3 is TGTGCCAGCAGCTTAACTGGACAGGGAGGGAATGAGCAGTTCTTC. Residues: CASSLTGQGGNEQFF.

The chain recombines TRBV28 with TRBJ2-1; TRBD2 matches at 7 bases. The J segment lost 8 bases and the V segment lost 5 bases, leaving 3 bases of the junction unmatched. Germline assignment: CDR1 MDHEN and CDR2 SYDVKM. The CDR3 sequence is 12 residues long. CDR3 region: CASSLGLHEQFF. The CDR3 bases are TGTGCCAGCAGTCTGGGACTACATGAGCAGTTCTTC.

This clone came up a few times. The rearrangement joins TRBV27 to TRBJ2-2; D gene unclear. The germline V gene has CDR1 MNHEY and CDR2 SMNVEV (reference sequence). Trimming removed 5 bases from V and 1 base from J, with 2 bases in between. The CDR3 covers 12 residues. This CDR3 reads CASSQNTGELFF. The CDR3 DNA reads TGTGCCAGCAGTCAGAACACCGGGGAGCTGTTTTTT.

This clone appeared a few times. The chain has TRBV11-2 and TRBJ2-7, with D possibly matching TRBD2 (6 bases). The ends were cut back, 5 bases at V and 0 bases at J, with 11 bases in the middle. The germline CDR1 and CDR2 sequences are SGHAT and FQNNGV. This CDR3 has 14 residues. CDR3 in DNA: TGTGCCAGCAGCGTCGATAGCGGCTCCTACGAGCAGTACTTC. This gives the protein CASSVDSGSYEQYF.

The chain recombines TRBV30 with TRBJ2-6; tentative D call: TRBD2 (6 bases). Per germline, CDR1 GTSNPN and CDR2 SVGIG (reference sequence). Trimming pared 0 bases from V and 3 bases from J, leaving 9 bases between. The CDR3 contains 15 residues. The CDR3 loop is CAWSVGGHGANVLTF. The DNA for the CDR3 is TGTGCCTGGAGTGTCGGAGGGCATGGGGCCAACGTCCTGACTTTC.

The V call is TRBV19, the J call TRBJ1-1; D is uncertain. The CDR3 extends over 13 amino acids. Germline CDR1 is LNHDA and CDR2 is SQIVND (reference sequence). V was clipped by 6 bases and J by 9 bases, with 17 bases between them. The CDR3 sequence is CASSPAIGLKAFF. CDR3 nucleotide sequence: TGTGCCAGTAGCCCTGCGATAGGACTCAAAGCTTTCTTT. Filled out from reference TRBV19 and TRBJ1-1, the complete variable domain reads DGGITQSPKYLFRKEGQNVTLSCEQNLNHDAMYWYRQDPGQGLRLIYYSQIVNDFQKGDIAEGYSVSREKKESFPLTVTSAQKNPTAFYLCASSPAIGLKAFFGQGTRLTVV.

The chain has TRBV3-1 (or the pseudogene TRBV3-2) and TRBJ2-7; the match to TRBD2 covers 11 bases. V lost 0 bases and J lost 4; bases outside the gene matches: 5. Germline CDR1 is LGHDT and CDR2 is YNNKEL (reference sequence). The CDR3 spans 16 residues. In nucleotides, the CDR3 is TGTGCCAGCAGCCAAGAGAAGGCTAGCGGGAGGTACGAGCAGTACTTC. Amino acid sequence: CASSQEKASGRYEQYF.

J is TRBJ2-5 and V is TRBV27, with 8 bases lining up with TRBD2. Germline V gene lookup returns CDR1 MNHEY and CDR2 SMNVEV (reference sequence). With 8 bases clipped from V and 2 bases from J, the junction kept 4 bases outside the gene matches. The CDR3 is made up of 13 amino acids. The DNA of the CDR3 is TGTGCCAGCCCTAGCGGGCTACAAGAGACCCAGTACTTC. Translated, it gives CASPSGLQETQYF.

The rearrangement joins TRBV5-6 to TRBJ1-2, with 8 nucleotides matching TRBD1. Germline assignment: CDR1 SGHDT and CDR2 YYEEEE. The CDR3 is 13 amino acids. The junction had 3 bases not matched to a gene; V was cut back by 0 bases and J by 8 bases. CDR3 loop: CASSLGQGTGYTF. In nucleotides, the CDR3 is TGTGCCAGCAGCTTGGGACAGGGGACCGGCTACACCTTC.

The chain has TRBV27 and TRBJ2-6; 7 bases map to TRBD1. The germline V gene encodes CDR1 MNHEY and CDR2 SMNVEV (reference sequence). V lost 5 bases to trimming and J lost 2 bases; unmatched junction nucleotides: 6. CDR3 length: 16 residues. The CDR3 bases are TGTGCCAGCAGTCTAAGGCAGGGGGCTGGGGCCAACGTCCTGACTTTC. Residues: CASSLRQGAGANVLTF.

The CDR3 DNA sequence: TGTGCCAGCAGCAAGGGACAGGGAGATCAGCCCCAGCATTTT. Translating gives CASSKGQGDQPQHF. The V gene is TRBV5-5, the J gene TRBJ1-5, with 9 positions matching TRBD1. The ends lost 4 bases at V and 5 bases at J; junction bases unmatched: 4. Germline CDR1 and CDR2: SGHKS and YYEKEE (reference sequence). This CDR3 is 14 amino acids long.

The V and J genes are TRBV11-2 and TRBJ2-3; D is ambiguous. Germline V gene lookup returns CDR1 SGHAT and CDR2 FQNNGV. The CDR3 spans 15 residues. The V end was cut by 4 bases, the J end by 3 bases, with 14 bases between. The chain's CDR3 is CASSSGPVQTDTQYF. DNA of the CDR3: TGTGCCAGCAGCTCAGGCCCAGTCCAGACAGATACGCAGTATTTT.

This clone has only a few counts. The genes are TRBV7-9 and TRBJ1-2; a possible D gene is TRBD1 (5 bases). The germline V gene has CDR1 SEHNR and CDR2 FQNEAQ (reference sequence). The CDR3 totals 15 residues. Trimming took 4 bases from V and 4 from J, leaving 16 bases between them. The DNA for the CDR3 is TGTGCCAGCAGCTACCTTTCCCAGGGATTCTATGGCTACACCTTC. Amino acids: CASSYLSQGFYGYTF.

V usage is TRBV27 and J usage is TRBJ1-6; 12 bases align to TRBD1. This CDR3 comprises 16 residues. Trimming at V came to 5 bases and at J to 7 bases, leaving 6 bases not matched to a gene. Per the germline V gene, CDR1 is MNHEY and CDR2 is SMNVEV (reference sequence). The chain's CDR3 is CASSPSGTGGNSPLHF. The CDR3 DNA reads as TGTGCCAGCAGTCCCTCCGGGACAGGGGGCAATTCACCCCTCCACTTT.

There are a few counts of this clone. V usage is TRBV6-2 or TRBV6-3 and J usage is TRBJ1-2; 11 bases agree with TRBD1. V trimming: 7 bases; J trimming: 10 bases; junction bases outside the gene matches: 8. Germline lookup yields CDR1 MNHEY and CDR2 SVGEGT. CDR3 length: 13 amino acids. The CDR3 DNA sequence: TGTGCCAGCACCCCGGACAGGGGGCAAAACTACACCTTC. Translation: CASTPDRGQNYTF.

The chain employs TRBV29-1 and TRBJ1-6, with D possibly matching TRBD1 (5 bases). V lost 5 bases and J lost 7, with 9 bases in between. In germline, CDR1 is SQVTM, CDR2 ANQGSEA. This CDR3 spans 12 amino acids. In DNA, the CDR3 is TGCAGCGTTCGGCAGGGAAATTCACCCCTCCACTTT. Protein product: CSVRQGNSPLHF.

The chain recombines TRBV28 with TRBJ2-3; 13 bases fit TRBD2. Germline trimming cut 2 bases from V and 6 bases from J; bases unmatched to any gene: 11. The CDR3 extends over 18 amino acids. Per germline, CDR1 MDHEN and CDR2 SYDVKM. In DNA form, the CDR3 reads TGTGCCAGCAGTTTACTGGGGACTAGCGGGAACGGCTACGATACGCAGTATTTT. Translating it yields CASSLLGTSGNGYDTQYF. The whole variable domain, filled in from reference TRBV28 and TRBJ2-3, reads DVKVTQSSRYLVKRTGEKVFLECVQDMDHENMFWYRQDPGLGLRLIYFSYDVKMKEKGDIPEGYSVSREKKERFSLILESASTNQTSMYLCASSLLGTSGNGYDTQYFGPGTRLTVL.

The rearrangement links TRBV5-6 to TRBJ2-5; the match to TRBD2 covers 7 bases. The germline gives CDR1 SGHDT, CDR2 YYEEEE. This CDR3 has 15 amino acids. Losses at the gene ends were 3 bases for V and 2 bases for J; bases not matched to a gene: 7. The CDR3 nucleotides are TGTGCCAGCAGCTCTGCGGGAGACTTTCAAGAGACCCAGTACTTC. Amino acids: CASSSAGDFQETQYF.

The chain employs TRBV7-2 and TRBJ2-5; 7 positions agree with TRBD2. Germline V gene lookup returns CDR1 SGHTA and CDR2 FQGNSA. The ends lost 5 bases at V and 4 bases at J; junction bases unmatched: 13. This CDR3 has 16 amino acids. The CDR3 region is CASSPLGGGSGETQYF. CDR3 bases: TGTGCCAGCAGCCCCCTGGGAGGCGGGAGTGGAGAGACCCAGTACTTC.

The chain carries TRBV7-9 and TRBJ1-2; D uncertain. V was shortened by 1 base and J by 8 bases, with 17 bases between the two germline ends. The CDR3 is 15 residues long. Germline CDR1 reads SEHNR; CDR2 reads FQNEAQ (reference sequence). The CDR3 nucleotides read TGTGCCAGCAGCTTAGGACGGGGAATATCCTCCGGCTACACCTTC. Translation gives CASSLGRGISSGYTF. Combining the CDR3 with reference TRBV7-9 and TRBJ1-2 gives the whole variable domain DTGVSQNPRHKITKRGQNVTFRCDPISEHNRLYWYRQTLGQGPEFLTYFQNEAQLEKSRLLSDRFSAERPKGSFSTLEIQRTEQGDSAMYLCASSLGRGISSGYTFGSGTRLTVV.

The chain employs TRBV5-1 and TRBJ2-5; D not resolved. The germline gives CDR1 SGHRS, CDR2 YFSETQ. The CDR3 has 13 residues. Trimming removed 0 bases from V and 4 bases from J, with 7 bases in between. CDR3 in DNA: TGCGCCAGCAGCTTGGATCTAGGAGAGACCCAGTACTTC. Translation gives CASSLDLGETQYF.

Turning to this clone: Germline and junction disagree at one end, which may indicate a read error. The chain has TRBV11-3 and TRBJ2-1; 7 positions match TRBD1. Germline CDR1 reads SGHNT; CDR2 reads YENEEA. The CDR3 has 14 amino acids. The CDR3 here is CASSIEDRRNEQFF. Written as DNA, the CDR3 is TGTGCCAGCAGCATAGAGGACAGGAGGAATGAGCAGTTCTTC. Supplemented by reference TRBV11-3 and TRBJ2-1, the full variable domain reads EAGVVQSPRYKIIEKKQPVAFWCNPISGHNTLYWYLQNLGQGPELLIRYENEEAVDDSQLPKDRFSAERLKGVDSTLKIQPAELGDSAVYLCASSIEDRRNEQFFGPGTRLTVL.

The V call is TRBV18, the J call TRBJ2-7, with D maybe TRBD2 (5 bases). V was pared by 8 bases and J by 0 bases, with 17 bases between. In germline, CDR1 is KGHSH, CDR2 LQKENI. The CDR3 is made up of 15 amino acids. The CDR3, as DNA: TGTGCCAGCACCCCTGGAGGCACAAGCTCCTACGAGCAGTACTTC. As protein: CASTPGGTSSYEQYF.

The genes are TRBV27 and TRBJ2-3; D is ambiguous. From germline, CDR1 is MNHEY and CDR2 SMNVEV (reference sequence). V gave up 4 bases and J gave up 0 bases, with 8 bases separating them. This CDR3 spans 14 amino acids. The CDR3 loop reads CASSWSTSTDTQYF. The DNA of the CDR3 is TGTGCCAGCAGTTGGAGCACTAGCACAGATACGCAGTATTTT.

The chain joins TRBV10-3 to TRBJ2-7; tentatively, D is TRBD1 (6 bases). Germline CDR1 reads ENHRY; CDR2 reads SYGVKD. V was clipped by 10 bases and J by 6 bases, with 13 bases between them. The CDR3 has 11 amino acids. CDR3 bases: TGTGCCACAGGGGTTGGGGCCGAGCAGTACTTC. This gives the protein CATGVGAEQYF.

This clone was picked up a small number of times. The chain carries TRBV25-1 and TRBJ2-7, with D uncertain. With 4 bases removed from V and 4 bases from J, the gap between germline ends came to 2 bases. CDR1 is MGHDK and CDR2 is SYGVNS in the germline V gene. The CDR3 spans 10 residues. CDR3 DNA sequence: TGTGCCAGCAGTGCATACGAGCAGTACTTC. This translates into CASSAYEQYF.